These 18 T cell receptor beta chains came from one sample sequenced in a study of cytotoxic CD8 clonotypes in ibrutinib-treated CLL. The data were produced by immunoSEQ multiplex PCR, yet TCRdb's version contains in-frame clones alone and is incomplete. The repertoire holds some 300,000 clones, with about 80% as singletons. Sequences were derived from PBMCs, sampled before ibrutinib treatment. The receptor source for this set is a human donor with chronic lymphocytic leukemia.

This clone was counted a few times. The chain uses TRBV9 and TRBJ2-5; no clear D. This CDR3 contains 15 residues. The ends were cut back, 0 bases at V and 2 bases at J, with 11 bases in the middle. The germline V gene has CDR1 SGDLS and CDR2 YYNGEE. This CDR3 is CASSVGLSTQETQYF. The CDR3 DNA sequence: TGTGCCAGCAGCGTAGGCTTGTCTACTCAAGAGACCCAGTACTTC.

The chain couples TRBV28 to TRBJ1-1; 7 bases match TRBD1. V lost 5 bases to trimming and J lost 7 bases; unmatched junction nucleotides: 13. Per germline, CDR1 MDHEN and CDR2 SYDVKM. The CDR3 length is 15 residues. The CDR3 loop is CASSLRQGTLGEAFF. The CDR3 DNA sequence: TGTGCCAGCAGTCTAAGACAGGGAACGTTGGGTGAAGCTTTCTTT. The entire variable domain, with the rest obtained from reference TRBV28 and TRBJ1-1, is as follows: DVKVTQSSRYLVKRTGEKVFLECVQDMDHENMFWYRQDPGLGLRLIYFSYDVKMKEKGDIPEGYSVSREKKERFSLILESASTNQTSMYLCASSLRQGTLGEAFFGQGTRLTVV.

The V and J genes are TRBV1 and TRBJ1-6. TRBV1 is flagged as a pseudogene. CDR3 length: 14 amino acids. CDR3 loop: CTSSRGSYNSPLHF. DNA of the CDR3: TGCACCAGCAGCCGGGGCTCCTATAATTCACCCCTCCACTTT.

A few counts support this clone. The CDR3 sequence is CASRTAKHTDTQYF. CDR3 DNA sequence: TGTGCCAGCAGGACAGCCAAACACACAGATACGCAGTATTTT. This chain links TRBV27 with TRBJ2-3; D may be TRBD1 (5 bases). Trimming shortened V by 6 bases and J by 2 bases, and 12 bases separated the two germline ends. The CDR3 totals 14 residues. Per the germline V gene, CDR1 is MNHEY and CDR2 is SMNVEV (reference sequence).

This sequence joins TRBV6-1 and TRBJ2-1, with 10 bases that match TRBD2. The V and J ends lost 5 bases and 4 bases, in that order; junction bases with no gene match: 5. This CDR3 has 15 residues. Germline loops: CDR1 MNHNS, CDR2 SASEGT. CDR3 sequence (DNA): TGTGCCAGCAGTCTAGCGGGAGCATCGTACAATGAGCAGTTCTTC. It encodes CASSLAGASYNEQFF.

The CDR3 coding sequence is TGTGCCAGCAGTTTAGGTTGGGGGGAGGGGCCTGGGTACGAGCAGTACTTC. This translates into CASSLGWGEGPGYEQYF. V gene TRBV27 combines with J gene TRBJ2-7, with TRBD2 identical over 7 bases. CDR1 and CDR2 from the germline V gene are MNHEY and SMNVEV (reference sequence). With V trimmed by 2 bases and J by 4 bases, 14 bases remained unmatched. The CDR3 is made up of 17 amino acids.

This clone was seen only once. The chain links TRBV6-5 to TRBJ1-1, with D unresolved. The CDR3 contains 15 residues. Germline V CDR1 and CDR2: MNHEY, SVGAGI. V gave up 8 bases and J gave up 1 base, with 17 bases separating them. CDR3 region: CASSLSTTKNTEAFF. DNA for the CDR3: TGTGCCAGCTCCCTATCGACGACAAAGAACACTGAAGCTTTCTTT.

The chain uses TRBV13 and TRBJ2-1; the match to TRBD2 covers 10 bases. The J segment lost 5 bases and the V segment lost 6 bases, leaving 4 bases of the junction unmatched. This CDR3 spans 14 amino acids. The germline V gene encodes CDR1 PRHDT and CDR2 FYEKMQ (reference sequence). The CDR3 DNA reads TGTGCCAGCAGTGGGACTAGCGTTAACAATGAGCAGTTCTTC. Its translation is CASSGTSVNNEQFF.

This rearrangement joins TRBV5-1 to TRBJ2-1; 9 positions agree with TRBD1. The germline gives CDR1 SGHRS, CDR2 YFSETQ. The CDR3 consists of 18 residues. V shed 2 bases, J shed 9 bases, and the junction held 18 bases outside the gene matches. The CDR3, as DNA: TGCGCCAGCAGCTTCTTAACCATAAAACAGGGGGCGGTGCCTGAGCAGTTCTTC. This translates into CASSFLTIKQGAVPEQFF.

V usage is TRBV18 and J usage is TRBJ2-2; D is ambiguous. Trimming stripped 3 bases from V and 2 bases from J, with 10 bases between. CDR3 length: 15 residues. Germline loops: CDR1 KGHSH, CDR2 LQKENI. CDR3 loop: CASSPLLGNTGELFF. CDR3 coding DNA: TGTGCCAGCTCACCCCTGCTCGGCAACACCGGGGAGCTGTTTTTT.

V and J are TRBV12-5 and TRBJ2-1; D gene uncertain. V lost 5 bases and J lost 8, with 10 bases in between. CDR1 is LGHNT, CDR2 FRNRAP, per germline. The CDR3 has 12 residues. The CDR3 DNA follows: TGTGCTAGTGGTCCAAGCTCGGATGAGCAGTTCTTC. Protein: CASGPSSDEQFF.

This chain links TRBV19 with TRBJ2-7; either TRBD1 or TRBD2 may supply D (6 bases each). From germline, CDR1 is LNHDA and CDR2 SQIVND (reference sequence). This CDR3 comprises 17 residues. The V end lost 6 bases, the J end lost 5 bases, and 26 bases lay between the germline ends. CDR3 DNA sequence: TGTGCCAGTAGCATAATACCGGCCGGGGGCGCGATCGACGAGCAGTACTTC. It encodes CASSIIPAGGAIDEQYF.

This clone was detected once. This chain uses TRBV5-1 with TRBJ2-3; D is unclear. V lost 3 bases to trimming and J lost 3 bases, with 8 bases between them. The CDR3 has 13 residues. CDR1 is SGHRS, CDR2 YFSETQ, per germline. The DNA for the CDR3 is TGCGCCAGCAGCTCGGAGAGAACAGATACGCAGTATTTT. Its translation: CASSSERTDTQYF.

This clone has more than one count but fewer than ten. The chain uses TRBV4-1 and TRBJ2-5, with D tentatively TRBD1 or TRBD2 (5 bases each). The CDR3 loop spans 14 amino acids. From germline, CDR1 is MGHRA and CDR2 YSYEKL. Trimming pared 3 bases from V and 10 bases from J, leaving 18 bases between. CDR3 in amino acids: CASSHGDRTQGQYF. The CDR3 nucleotides are TGCGCCAGCAGCCACGGGGACCGCACTCAGGGCCAGTACTTC.

This clone was counted a few times. The chain joins TRBV2 to TRBJ1-5; 7 bases are a match to TRBD1. Trimming took 3 bases from V and 6 from J; bases not matched to a gene: 5. Germline values: CDR1 SNHLY, CDR2 FYNNEI. This CDR3 comprises 14 residues. The CDR3 region has the DNA TGTGCCAGCAGTGATGAGGGGGCTGGTCAGCCCCAGCATTTT. This codes for CASSDEGAGQPQHF.

This rearrangement joins TRBV5-4 to TRBJ2-3; 9 bases are shared with TRBD2. Germline CDR1 SGHNT, CDR2 YYREEE (reference sequence). Trimming cost V 0 bases and J 4 bases; bases outside gene matches: 6. The CDR3 is made up of 16 amino acids. The CDR3 DNA reads TGTGCCAGCAGCTTGGAGCGGGGGGCAACCCCAGATACGCAGTATTTT. Residues: CASSLERGATPDTQYF.

The J gene is TRBJ2-7, the V gene TRBV7-8; perhaps TRBD2 as D (6 bases). This CDR3 has 16 residues. The germline gives CDR1 SGHVS, CDR2 FQNEAQ. Trimming cost V 3 bases and J 5 bases, with 20 bases left between them. CDR3 in DNA: TGTGCCAGCAGCTTTGGTTTGGGACTCGGTGCCCACGAGCAGTACTTC. This gives the protein CASSFGLGLGAHEQYF.

The genes are TRBV30 and TRBJ1-1; no clear D. CDR3 length: 13 amino acids. CDR1 and CDR2 (germline): GTSNPN, SVGIG (reference sequence). Trimming cost V 7 bases and J 2 bases, with 14 bases left between them. The CDR3 bases are TGTGCCTCCTCGGCACAGTTAAACACTGAAGCTTTCTTT. Amino acid sequence: CASSAQLNTEAFF.